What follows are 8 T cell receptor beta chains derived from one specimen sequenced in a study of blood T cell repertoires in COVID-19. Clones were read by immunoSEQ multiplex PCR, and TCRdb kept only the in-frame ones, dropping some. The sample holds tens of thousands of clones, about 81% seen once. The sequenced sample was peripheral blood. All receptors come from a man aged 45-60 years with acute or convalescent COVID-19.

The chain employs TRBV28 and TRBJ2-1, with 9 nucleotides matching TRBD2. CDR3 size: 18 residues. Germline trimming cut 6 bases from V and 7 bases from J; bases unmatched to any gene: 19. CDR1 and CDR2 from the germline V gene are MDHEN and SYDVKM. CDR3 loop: CASSSGPPLAGVRNEQFF. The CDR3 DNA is TGTGCCAGCAGCTCCGGGCCCCCCTTAGCGGGAGTCCGAAATGAGCAGTTCTTC.

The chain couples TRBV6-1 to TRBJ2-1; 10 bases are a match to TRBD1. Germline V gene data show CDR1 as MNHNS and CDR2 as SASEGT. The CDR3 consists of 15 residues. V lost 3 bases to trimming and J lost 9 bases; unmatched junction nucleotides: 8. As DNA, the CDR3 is TGTGCCAGCAGTGAGGCGACAGGGGGCTGGGGTGAGCAGTTCTTC. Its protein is CASSEATGGWGEQFF.

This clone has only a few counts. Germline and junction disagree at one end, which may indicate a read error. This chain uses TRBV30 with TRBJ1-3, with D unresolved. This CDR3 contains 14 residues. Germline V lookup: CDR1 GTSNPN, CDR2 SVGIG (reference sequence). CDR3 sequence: CAWSREGHGDTIYF. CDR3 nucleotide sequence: TGTGCCTGGAGTAGGGAGGGTCATGGAGACACCATATATTTT.

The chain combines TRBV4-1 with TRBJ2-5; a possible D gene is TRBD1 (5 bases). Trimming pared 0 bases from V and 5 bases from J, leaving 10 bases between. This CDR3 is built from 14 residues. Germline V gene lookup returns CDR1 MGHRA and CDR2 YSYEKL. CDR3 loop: CASSQDVGPETQYF. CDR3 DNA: TGCGCCAGCAGCCAAGACGTGGGGCCGGAGACCCAGTACTTC.

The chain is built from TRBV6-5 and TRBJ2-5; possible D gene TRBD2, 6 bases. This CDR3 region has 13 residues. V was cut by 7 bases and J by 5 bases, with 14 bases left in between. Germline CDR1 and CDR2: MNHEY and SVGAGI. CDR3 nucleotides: TGTGCCAGCACCCGTGGAGGGAGCGAGACCCAGTACTTC. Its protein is CASTRGGSETQYF.

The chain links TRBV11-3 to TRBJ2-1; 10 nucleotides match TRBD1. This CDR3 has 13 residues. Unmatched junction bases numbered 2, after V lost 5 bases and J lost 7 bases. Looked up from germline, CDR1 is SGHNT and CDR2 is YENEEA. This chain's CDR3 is CASSTGQGNEQFF. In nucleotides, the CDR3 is TGTGCCAGCAGCACGGGACAGGGGAATGAGCAGTTCTTC.

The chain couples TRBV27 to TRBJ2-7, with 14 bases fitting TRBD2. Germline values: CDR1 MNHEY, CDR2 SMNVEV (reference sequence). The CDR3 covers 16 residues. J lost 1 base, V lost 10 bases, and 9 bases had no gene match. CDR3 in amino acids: CATGTSGGVASYEQYF. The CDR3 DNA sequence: TGTGCCACCGGGACTAGCGGGGGTGTGGCGTCCTACGAGCAGTACTTC.

The CDR3 coding sequence is TGCAGCGTTGGCGGGGATAACACCGGGGAGCTGTTTTTT. This gives the protein CSVGGDNTGELFF. The gene calls are TRBV29-1 and TRBJ2-2, with a tentative D call TRBD2 (6 bases). With 4 bases removed from V and 2 bases from J, the gap between germline ends came to 8 bases. In germline, CDR1 is SQVTM, CDR2 ANQGSEA. This CDR3 has 13 residues.